This T cell receptor beta chain was captured in a study of cytotoxic CD8 clonotypes in ibrutinib-treated CLL. The V and J ends lost 0 bases and 4 bases, in that order; junction bases with no gene match: 6. The V gene's germline CDR1 is SGDLS and CDR2 YYNGEE. The CDR3 has 15 amino acids. TCRdb keeps only in-frame clones here, not all; method: immunoSEQ multiplex PCR. The table includes 50,000 or so clones, over 65% detected once. Sequences were derived from PBMCs, sampled after 24 months of ibrutinib treatment. The gene calls are TRBV9 and TRBJ2-7; 8 nucleotides match TRBD1. The origin of this receptor is a human donor with chronic lymphocytic leukemia. The CDR3 sequence is CASSVGTGTTYEQYF. The CDR3 DNA reads as TGTGCCAGCAGCGTAGGGACAGGGACGACATACGAGCAGTACTTC.